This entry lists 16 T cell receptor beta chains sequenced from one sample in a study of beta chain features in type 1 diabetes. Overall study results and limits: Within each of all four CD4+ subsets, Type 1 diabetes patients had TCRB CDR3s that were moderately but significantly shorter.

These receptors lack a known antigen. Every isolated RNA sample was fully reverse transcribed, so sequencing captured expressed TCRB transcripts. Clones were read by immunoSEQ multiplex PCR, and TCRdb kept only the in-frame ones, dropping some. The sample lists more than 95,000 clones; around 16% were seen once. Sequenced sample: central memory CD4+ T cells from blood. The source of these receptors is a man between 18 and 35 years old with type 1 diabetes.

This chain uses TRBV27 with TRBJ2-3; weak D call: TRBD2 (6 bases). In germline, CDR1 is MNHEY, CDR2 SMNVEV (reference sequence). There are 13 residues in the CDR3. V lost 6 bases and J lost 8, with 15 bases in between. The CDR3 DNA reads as TGTGCCAGCAGCCGCGGGACTCAGAGTACGCAGTATTTT. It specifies CASSRGTQSTQYF.

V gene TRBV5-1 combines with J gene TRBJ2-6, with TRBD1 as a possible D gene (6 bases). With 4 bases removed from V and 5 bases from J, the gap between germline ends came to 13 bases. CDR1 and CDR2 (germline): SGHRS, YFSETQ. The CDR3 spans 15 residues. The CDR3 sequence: CASSQTGTRANVLTF. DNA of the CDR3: TGCGCCAGCAGCCAGACCGGGACAAGGGCCAACGTCCTGACTTTC.

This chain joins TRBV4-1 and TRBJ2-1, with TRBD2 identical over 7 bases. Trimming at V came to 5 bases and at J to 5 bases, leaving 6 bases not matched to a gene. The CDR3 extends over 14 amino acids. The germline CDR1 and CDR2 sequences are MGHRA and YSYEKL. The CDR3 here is CASSTRDYNNEQFF. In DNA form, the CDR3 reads TGCGCCAGCAGCACCCGGGACTATAACAATGAGCAGTTCTTC.

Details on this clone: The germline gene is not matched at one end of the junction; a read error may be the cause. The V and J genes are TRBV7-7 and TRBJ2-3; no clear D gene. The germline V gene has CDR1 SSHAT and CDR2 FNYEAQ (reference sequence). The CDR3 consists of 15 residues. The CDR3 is CASSSGWLPTDTQYF. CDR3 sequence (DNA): TGTGCTAGCAGCTCTGGGTGGCTCCCCACAGATACGCAGTATTTT.

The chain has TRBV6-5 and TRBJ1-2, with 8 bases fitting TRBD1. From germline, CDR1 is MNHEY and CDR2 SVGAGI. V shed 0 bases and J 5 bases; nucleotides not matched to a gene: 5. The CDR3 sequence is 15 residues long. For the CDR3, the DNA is TGTGCCAGCAGTTACTCGGGACAGGAGAATTATGGCTACACCTTC. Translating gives CASSYSGQENYGYTF.

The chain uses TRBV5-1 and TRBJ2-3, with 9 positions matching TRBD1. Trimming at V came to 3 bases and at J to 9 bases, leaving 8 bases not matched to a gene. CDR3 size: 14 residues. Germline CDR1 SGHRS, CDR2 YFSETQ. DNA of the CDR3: TGCGCCAGCAGCTACCTGGGACAGGGTTCGACGCAGTATTTT. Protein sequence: CASSYLGQGSTQYF.

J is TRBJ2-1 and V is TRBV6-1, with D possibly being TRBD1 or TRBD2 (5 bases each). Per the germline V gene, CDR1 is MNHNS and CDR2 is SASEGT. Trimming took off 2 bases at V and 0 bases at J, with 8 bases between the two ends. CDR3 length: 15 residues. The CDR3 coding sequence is TGTGCCAGCAGTGAACAGGGACCCTCCTACAATGAGCAGTTCTTC. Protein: CASSEQGPSYNEQFF.

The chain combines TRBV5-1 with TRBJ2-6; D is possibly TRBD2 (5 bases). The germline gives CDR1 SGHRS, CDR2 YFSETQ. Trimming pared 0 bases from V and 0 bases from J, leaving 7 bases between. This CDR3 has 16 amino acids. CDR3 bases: TGCGCCAGCAGCTTGGCCGGGATCTCTGGGGCCAACGTCCTGACTTTC. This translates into CASSLAGISGANVLTF.

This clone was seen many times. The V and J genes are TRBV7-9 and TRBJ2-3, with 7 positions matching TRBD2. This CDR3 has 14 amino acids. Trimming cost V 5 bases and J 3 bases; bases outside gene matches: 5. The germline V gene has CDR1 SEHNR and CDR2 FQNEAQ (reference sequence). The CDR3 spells CASSRAGETDTQYF. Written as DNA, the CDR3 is TGTGCCAGCAGCCGGGCGGGAGAGACAGATACGCAGTATTTT.

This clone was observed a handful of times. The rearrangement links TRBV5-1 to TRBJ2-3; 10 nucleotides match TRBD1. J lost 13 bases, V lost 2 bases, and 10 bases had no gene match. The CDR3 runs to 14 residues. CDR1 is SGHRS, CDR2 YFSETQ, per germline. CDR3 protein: CASSFSQPGQGKYF. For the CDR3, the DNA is TGCGCCAGCAGCTTTTCCCAACCGGGACAGGGGAAGTATTTT.

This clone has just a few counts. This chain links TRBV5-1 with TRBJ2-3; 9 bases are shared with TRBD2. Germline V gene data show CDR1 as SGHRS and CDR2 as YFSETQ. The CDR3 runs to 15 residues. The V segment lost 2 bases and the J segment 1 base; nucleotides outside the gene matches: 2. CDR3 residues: CASSFVAGGTDTQYF. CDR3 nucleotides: TGCGCCAGCAGCTTCGTAGCGGGGGGCACAGATACGCAGTATTTT.

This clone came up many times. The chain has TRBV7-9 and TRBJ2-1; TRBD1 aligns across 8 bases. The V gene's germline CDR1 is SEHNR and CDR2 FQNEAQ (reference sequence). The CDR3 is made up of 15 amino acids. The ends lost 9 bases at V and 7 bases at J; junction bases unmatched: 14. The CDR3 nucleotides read TGTGCCAGTCCCCGGGCTGGAAACAGGGGGAATGAGCAGTTCTTC. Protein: CASPRAGNRGNEQFF.

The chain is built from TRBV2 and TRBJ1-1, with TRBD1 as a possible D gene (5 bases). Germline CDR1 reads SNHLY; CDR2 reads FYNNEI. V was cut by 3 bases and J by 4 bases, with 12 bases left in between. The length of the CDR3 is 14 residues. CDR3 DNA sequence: TGTGCCAGCAGTGAGCTAGGGGAGGGCACTGAAGCTTTCTTT. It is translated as CASSELGEGTEAFF.

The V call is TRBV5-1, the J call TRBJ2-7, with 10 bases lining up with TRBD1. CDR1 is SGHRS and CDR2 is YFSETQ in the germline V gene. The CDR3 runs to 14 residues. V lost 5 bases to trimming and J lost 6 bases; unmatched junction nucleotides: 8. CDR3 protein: CASSRDRGASEQYF. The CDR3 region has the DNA TGCGCCAGCAGTCGGGACAGGGGAGCGTCCGAGCAGTACTTC.

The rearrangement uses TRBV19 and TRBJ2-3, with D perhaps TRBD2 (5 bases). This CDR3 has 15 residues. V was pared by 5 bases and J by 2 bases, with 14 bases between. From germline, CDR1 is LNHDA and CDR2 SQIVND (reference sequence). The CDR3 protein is CASSSDAGVTDTQYF. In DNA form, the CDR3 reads TGTGCCAGTAGTTCTGACGCCGGGGTCACAGATACGCAGTATTTT.

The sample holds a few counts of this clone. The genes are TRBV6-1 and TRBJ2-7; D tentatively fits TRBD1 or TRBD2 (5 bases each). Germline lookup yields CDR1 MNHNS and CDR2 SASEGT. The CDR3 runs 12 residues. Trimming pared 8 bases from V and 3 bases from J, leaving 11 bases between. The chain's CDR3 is CASGTNIYEQYF. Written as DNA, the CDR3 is TGTGCCAGCGGGACCAATATCTACGAGCAGTACTTC.